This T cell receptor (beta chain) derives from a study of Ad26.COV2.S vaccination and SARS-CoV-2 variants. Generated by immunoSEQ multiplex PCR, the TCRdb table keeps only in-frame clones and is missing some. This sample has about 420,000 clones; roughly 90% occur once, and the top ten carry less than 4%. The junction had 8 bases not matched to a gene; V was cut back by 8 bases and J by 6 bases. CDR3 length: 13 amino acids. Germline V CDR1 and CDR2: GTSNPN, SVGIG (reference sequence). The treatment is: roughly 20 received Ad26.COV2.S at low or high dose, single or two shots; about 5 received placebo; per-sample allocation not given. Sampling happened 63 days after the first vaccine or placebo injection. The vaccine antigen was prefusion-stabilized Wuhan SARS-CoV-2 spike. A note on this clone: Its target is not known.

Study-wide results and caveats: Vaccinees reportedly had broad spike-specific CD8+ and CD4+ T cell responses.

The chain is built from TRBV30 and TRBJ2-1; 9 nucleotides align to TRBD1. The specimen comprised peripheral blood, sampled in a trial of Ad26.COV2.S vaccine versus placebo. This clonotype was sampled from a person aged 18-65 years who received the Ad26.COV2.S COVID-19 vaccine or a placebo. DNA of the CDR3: TGTGCCACCGACAGGGGGTTTATCAATGAGCAGTTCTTC. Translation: CATDRGFINEQFF.